A single sample gave rise to the 3 T cell receptor beta chains below, sequenced in a study of blood T cell repertoires in COVID-19. This table comes from immunoSEQ multiplex PCR, and its TCRdb copy is limited to in-frame clones, with some not included. Altogether a few hundred thousand clones are present, over 75% being singletons, with the ten largest covering about 7.7%. Sequenced material: PBMCs or T cells enriched from blood (not recorded which). These receptor sequences come from a woman aged 40 to 50 with acute COVID-19.

The chain links TRBV27 to TRBJ2-1, with 12 bases matching TRBD2. The germline gives CDR1 MNHEY, CDR2 SMNVEV (reference sequence). The V segment lost 4 bases and the J segment 5 bases; nucleotides outside the gene matches: 6. The CDR3 loop spans 16 amino acids. This chain's CDR3 is CASSSASGGAHNEQFF. The CDR3, as DNA: TGTGCCAGCAGTTCTGCTAGCGGGGGGGCCCACAATGAGCAGTTCTTC.

V usage is TRBV5-1 and J usage is TRBJ2-6, with D possibly being TRBD1 (6 bases). Germline CDR1 is SGHRS and CDR2 is YFSETQ. The CDR3 runs to 19 residues. The ends were cut back, 0 bases at V and 0 bases at J, with 16 bases in the middle. The CDR3 region has the DNA TGCGCCAGCAGCTTGGTCCGGGACAATTACCTCTCTGGGGCCAACGTCCTGACTTTC. It yields the protein CASSLVRDNYLSGANVLTF. Looking up the rest from reference TRBV5-1 and TRBJ2-6 gives the full variable domain: KAGVTQTPRYLIKTRGQQVTLSCSPISGHRSVSWYQQTPGQGLQFLFEYFSETQRNKGNFPGRFSGRQFSNSRSEMNVSTLELGDSALYLCASSLVRDNYLSGANVLTFGAGSRLTVL.

This clone was observed a handful of times. The chain has TRBV18 and TRBJ1-1; 8 nucleotides match TRBD1. V lost 4 bases, J lost 6 bases, and 7 bases stayed unmatched. The CDR3 is made up of 14 amino acids. CDR1 KGHSH and CDR2 LQKENI come from the germline V gene. CDR3 sequence: CASSHLDREAEAFF. In DNA, the CDR3 is TGTGCCAGCTCACACTTGGACAGGGAGGCTGAAGCTTTCTTT.